The rows below give T cell receptor beta chains drawn from one sample of a study of read filtering for tumor transcriptome and immune sequencing. TCRdb redid the calling of the reads with MiXCR, one entry per CDR3 protein. The data hold 100,000 to 150,000 distinct CDR3 sequences, with around 13% observed a single time. Sequenced input: a population of CD138-negative cells sorted from bone marrow. Every receptor here comes from a donor at least 40 years old with multiple myeloma. The CDR3 runs from the conserved cysteine through the conserved F or W. Fields, in order: clone size, D gene, V gene, J gene, CDR3 protein, CDR3 DNA. D genes are given only for firm matches. Clone size is shown for a subset of rows, as once, few, many or a class of expanded clone.

size: many; D: TRBD2; V: TRBV7-3; J: TRBJ2-1; CDR3: CASSPWTSGYNEQFF; DNA: TGTGCCAGCAGCCCTTGGACTAGCGGCTACAATGAGCAGTTCTTC
size: many; D: -; V: TRBV5-1; J: TRBJ2-7; CDR3: CASSLSAAKGYEQYF; DNA: TGCGCCAGCAGCTTATCAGCGGCGAAAGGGTACGAGCAGTACTTC
size: many; D: TRBD2; V: TRBV7-9; J: TRBJ2-7; CDR3: CASSLISVTSGRAGLSYEQYF; DNA: TGTGCCAGCAGCTTAATTTCGGTGACTAGCGGGAGGGCCGGTTTGTCCTACGAGCAGTACTTC
size: -; D: -; V: TRBV20-1; J: TRBJ2-5; CDR3: CSARGGQEETQYF; DNA: TGCAGTGCTAGAGGGGGGCAGGAGGAGACCCAGTACTTC
size: many; D: -; V: TRBV11-2; J: TRBJ1-1; CDR3: CASGNTEAFF; DNA: TGTGCCAGCGGGAACACTGAAGCTTTCTTT
size: few; D: -; V: TRBV20-1; J: TRBJ2-5; CDR3: CSATRYGGGGETQYF; DNA: TGCAGTGCTACCCGTTATGGGGGCGGGGGAGAGACCCAGTACTTC
size: -; D: TRBD2; V: TRBV9; J: TRBJ2-7; CDR3: CASSLGPGGRYEQYF; DNA: TGTGCCAGCAGCCTGGGTCCGGGAGGGAGATACGAGCAGTACTTC
size: -; D: -; V: TRBV27; J: TRBJ2-2; CDR3: CASSPLLSGDTGELFF; DNA: TGTGCCAGCAGTCCTCTGCTTTCGGGAGACACCGGGGAGCTGTTTTTT
size: few; D: TRBD2; V: TRBV20-1; J: TRBJ2-3; CDR3: CSAILAGFTDTQYF; DNA: TGCAGTGCAATACTAGCGGGATTCACAGATACGCAGTATTTT
size: many; D: -; V: TRBV6-6; J: TRBJ2-5; CDR3: CASSYSETQYF; DNA: TGTGCCAGCAGTTACTCCGAGACCCAGTACTTC
size: many; D: -; V: TRBV3-1; J: TRBJ2-7; CDR3: CASSSKQDTYEQYF; DNA: TGTGCCAGCAGTTCAAAACAGGACACCTACGAGCAGTACTTC